Listed here are 31 T cell receptor beta chains from one sample, sequenced in a study of blood T cell repertoires in COVID-19. Sequencing used immunoSEQ multiplex PCR; TCRdb keeps in-frame clones, though not all of them. The sample comprises around 700,000 clones, approximately 90% of which are singletons, and about 0.26% rests with the top ten. Specimen: peripheral blood. The receptors originated from a woman between 18 and 30 years old with acute or convalescent COVID-19.

This clone was seen once. This rearrangement joins TRBV5-8 to TRBJ2-7, with 7 bases that match TRBD2. After removal of 9 bases from V and 7 bases from J, the junction contained 13 bases not matched to a gene. The CDR3 spans 13 residues. CDR1 and CDR2 (germline): SGHTS, YDEGEE. CDR3 amino acids: CANTALGGPEQYF. The CDR3, as DNA: TGTGCCAACACGGCCTTGGGAGGGCCGGAGCAGTACTTC.

There are a few counts of this clone. The J gene is TRBJ1-2, the V gene TRBV4-1; 8 bases are shared with TRBD1. The length of the CDR3 is 15 residues. V lost 6 bases and J lost 3; bases outside the gene matches: 9. Germline CDR1 is MGHRA and CDR2 is YSYEKL. This chain's CDR3 is CASRHPTGEDYGYTF. CDR3 nucleotide sequence: TGCGCCAGCAGGCACCCGACAGGGGAGGACTATGGCTACACCTTC.

As concerns this clone: The junction shows a germline mismatch at one end, possibly a read error. The rearrangement joins TRBV9 to TRBJ2-1, with TRBD2 matching over 13 bases. Per the germline V gene, CDR1 is SGDLS and CDR2 is YYNGEE. There are 14 residues in the CDR3. The CDR3 loop is CASSGTSGGRGPVF. CDR3 in DNA: TGTGCCAGCAGCGGGACTAGCGGGGGCCGGGGTCCGGTCTTC.

The chain employs TRBV4-1 and TRBJ2-7, with D perhaps TRBD1 (6 bases). Germline V gene data show CDR1 as MGHRA and CDR2 as YSYEKL. Trimming shortened V by 4 bases and J by 3 bases, and 16 bases separated the two germline ends. This CDR3 is built from 15 residues. CDR3 region: CASSPRTVNFYEQYF. CDR3 in DNA: TGCGCCAGCAGCCCCCGGACAGTGAATTTCTACGAGCAGTACTTC.

The chain carries TRBV4-2 and TRBJ1-1; D might be TRBD1 (6 bases). This CDR3 is 14 amino acids long. Per germline, CDR1 LGHNA and CDR2 YNFKEQ. The V gene lost 4 bases and the J gene lost 5 bases, with 14 bases spanning the gap. CDR3 sequence: CASSRLGGATEAFF. For the CDR3, the DNA is TGTGCCAGCAGCCGCCTAGGGGGGGCGACTGAAGCTTTCTTT.

V gene TRBV9 combines with J gene TRBJ2-2, with TRBD2 identical over 14 bases. Trimming at V came to 4 bases and at J to 7 bases, leaving 12 bases not matched to a gene. Germline V gene lookup returns CDR1 SGDLS and CDR2 YYNGEE. This CDR3 contains 18 residues. The CDR3 sequence is CASSSPTSGGARSGELFF. CDR3 nucleotide sequence: TGTGCCAGCAGCTCCCCGACTAGCGGGGGGGCCCGTAGCGGGGAGCTGTTTTTT.

The rearrangement links TRBV30 to TRBJ1-1; no reliable D call. Germline CDR1 is GTSNPN and CDR2 is SVGIG (reference sequence). V was pared by 0 bases and J by 3 bases, with 11 bases between. The CDR3 totals 14 residues. This CDR3 reads CAWSVLQVDTEAFF. The CDR3 bases are TGTGCCTGGAGTGTACTGCAGGTTGACACTGAAGCTTTCTTT.

This clone has just one count. The chain joins TRBV6-5 to TRBJ1-1; no firm D call. Looked up from germline, CDR1 is MNHEY and CDR2 is SVGAGI. The CDR3 contains 14 residues. Trimming took off 6 bases at V and 1 base at J, with 12 bases between the two ends. In nucleotides, the CDR3 is TGTGCCAGCAGCAAGCGGGCAGGGAACACTGAAGCTTTCTTT. Its translation is CASSKRAGNTEAFF.

The V call is TRBV2, the J call TRBJ1-6, with D maybe TRBD1 (6 bases). Deletions cut 3 bases from V and 10 bases from J, with 16 bases between. This CDR3 has 15 residues. Germline assignment: CDR1 SNHLY and CDR2 FYNNEI. Written as DNA, the CDR3 is TGTGCCAGCAGTGAGTCGGGGGGCGCAGGATCACCCCTCCACTTT. Its translation: CASSESGGAGSPLHF.

This chain uses TRBV6-5 with TRBJ1-4; TRBD1 aligns across 7 bases. Looked up from germline, CDR1 is MNHEY and CDR2 is SVGAGI. The trim removed 10 bases at V and 7 bases at J, leaving 9 bases unmatched. The length of the CDR3 is 13 residues. The CDR3 coding sequence is TGTGCCACCCGGAGGGACAGAGCTGAAAAACTGTTTTTT. This sequence encodes CATRRDRAEKLFF.

J is TRBJ1-2 and V is TRBV9; TRBD1 agrees at 7 bases. Trimming took 0 bases from V and 6 from J; bases not matched to a gene: 5. Germline CDR1 SGDLS, CDR2 YYNGEE. The CDR3 has 14 residues. As DNA, the CDR3 is TGTGCCAGCAGCGTAGGGGCGACAGGGAATGGCTACACCTTC. Amino acids: CASSVGATGNGYTF.

In the case of this clone: Other DNA sequences of this sample code for an identical CDR3. CDR3 coding DNA: TGTGCCAGCTCCCCTGGACAGGGAAACTATGGCTACACCTTC. This translates into CASSPGQGNYGYTF. The genes are TRBV6-5 and TRBJ1-2; 8 bases match TRBD1. CDR1 MNHEY and CDR2 SVGAGI come from the germline V gene. Germline trimming cut 8 bases from V and 2 bases from J; bases unmatched to any gene: 7. The CDR3 is made up of 14 amino acids.

The chain carries TRBV27 and TRBJ1-5; perhaps TRBD1 as D (6 bases). This CDR3 spans 12 amino acids. Germline V lookup: CDR1 MNHEY, CDR2 SMNVEV (reference sequence). Trimming left V 6 bases short and J 14 bases short, with 17 bases between. The DNA of the CDR3 is TGTGCCAGCAGCTCGGGACACTTGGAGGAGCATTTT. Translation: CASSSGHLEEHF.

The chain recombines TRBV6-1 with TRBJ1-3, with D tentatively TRBD1 (6 bases). The germline gives CDR1 MNHNS, CDR2 SASEGT. Trimming took off 3 bases at V and 4 bases at J, with 16 bases between the two ends. This CDR3 is 16 amino acids long. DNA for the CDR3: TGTGCCAGCAGTGAGGACAGAACAGGGAAAGGAAACACCATATATTTT. Translation: CASSEDRTGKGNTIYF.

This clone has only one observation. The CDR3 bases are TGCAGTGCTAGTCCCCGACAGGGGAGCCTAGCCAAAAACATTCAGTACTTC. Its translation is CSASPRQGSLAKNIQYF. The chain employs TRBV20-1 and TRBJ2-4, with 8 bases lining up with TRBD1. V lost 3 bases, J lost 0 bases, and 10 bases stayed unmatched. This CDR3 is 17 amino acids long. In germline, CDR1 is DFQATT, CDR2 SNEGSKA (reference sequence).

This clone appeared a few times. The J gene is TRBJ1-1, the V gene TRBV5-4; 9 bases agree with TRBD1. Germline V lookup: CDR1 SGHNT, CDR2 YYREEE (reference sequence). This CDR3 spans 13 amino acids. Trimming at V came to 4 bases and at J to 5 bases, leaving 3 bases not matched to a gene. The CDR3 bases are TGTGCCAGCAGCCGGGACAGGGTAACTGAAGCTTTCTTT. Amino acids: CASSRDRVTEAFF.

Points on this clone: One junction end disagrees with the germline gene, perhaps due to a read error. The chain joins TRBV29-1 to TRBJ1-1; possible D gene TRBD1, 6 bases. The CDR3 is 14 residues long. Germline V gene sequence: CDR1 SQVTM, CDR2 ANQGSEA. In DNA form, the CDR3 reads TGCAGCGTTGCGCACTCGAGGGGGAACGCTGAAGCTTTCTTT. Translated: CSVAHSRGNAEAFF.

This chain uses TRBV7-2 with TRBJ1-6, with D maybe TRBD1 (5 bases). V dropped 2 bases and J dropped 0 bases, with 11 bases sitting between them. The CDR3 has 17 residues. Germline CDR1 reads SGHTA; CDR2 reads FQGNSA. As DNA, the CDR3 is TGTGCCAGCAGCTTACAGGGAGGAAGCTCCTATAATTCACCCCTCCACTTT. Translation: CASSLQGGSSYNSPLHF.

The V gene is TRBV19, the J gene TRBJ2-7; D gene ambiguous. V was clipped by 4 bases and J by 1 base, with 8 bases between them. Germline V CDR1 and CDR2: LNHDA, SQIVND (reference sequence). The CDR3 totals 13 residues. The CDR3 DNA reads TGTGCCAGTAGTAATGGGCCATCCTACGAGCAGTACTTC. The encoded protein is CASSNGPSYEQYF.

The chain uses TRBV9 and TRBJ1-2; TRBD1 might be the D (5 bases). CDR3 length equals 16 residues. V was shortened by 4 bases and J by 3 bases, with 19 bases between the two germline ends. Looked up from germline, CDR1 is SGDLS and CDR2 is YYNGEE. The CDR3 DNA reads as TGTGCCAGCAGCCTCCCAATTCGGGGGATTGACTATGGCTACACCTTC. It encodes CASSLPIRGIDYGYTF.

In its sample, this clone was seen a few times. The J gene is TRBJ2-3, the V gene TRBV6-6; tentative D call: TRBD1 (6 bases). V lost 6 bases and J lost 2, with 12 bases in between. Germline V gene data show CDR1 as MNHNY and CDR2 as SVGAGI (reference sequence). The length of the CDR3 is 14 residues. CDR3 loop: CASRLTGFTDTQYF. As DNA, the CDR3 is TGTGCCAGCAGATTGACAGGTTTCACAGATACGCAGTATTTT.

This clone was picked up one time. The chain is built from TRBV28 and TRBJ1-4; TRBD1 aligns across 8 bases. This CDR3 spans 14 amino acids. Germline lookup yields CDR1 MDHEN and CDR2 SYDVKM. Trimming at V came to 4 bases and at J to 5 bases, leaving 3 bases not matched to a gene. This chain's CDR3 is CASSYRGLNEKLFF. CDR3 nucleotide sequence: TGTGCCAGCAGTTACAGGGGGTTGAATGAAAAACTGTTTTTT.

This sequence joins TRBV5-5 and TRBJ1-5; D may be TRBD1 (6 bases). This CDR3 is built from 15 residues. Trimming stripped 4 bases from V and 0 bases from J, with 11 bases between. CDR1 is SGHKS, CDR2 YYEKEE, per germline (reference sequence). The CDR3 DNA reads TGTGCCAGCAGCCCGGACAGAGTTAGCAATCAGCCCCAGCATTTT. Residues: CASSPDRVSNQPQHF.

This rearrangement joins TRBV6-2 or TRBV6-3 to TRBJ1-5, with 7 bases aligning to TRBD1. The CDR3 totals 15 residues. Germline V gene data show CDR1 as MNHEY and CDR2 as SVGEGT. V dropped 5 bases and J dropped 7; count of bases not matched to a gene: 11. CDR3 in amino acids: CASSQVRGPWQPQHF. CDR3 DNA sequence: TGTGCCAGCAGTCAGGTGAGGGGGCCGTGGCAGCCCCAGCATTTT.

J is TRBJ2-7 and V is TRBV6-5; 7 positions agree with TRBD1. V shed 0 bases, J shed 9 bases, and the junction held 5 bases outside the gene matches. CDR1 is MNHEY, CDR2 SVGAGI, per germline. This CDR3 has 13 amino acids. CDR3 residues: CASSYSGQRRQYF. CDR3 DNA: TGTGCCAGCAGTTACTCGGGACAGAGACGGCAGTACTTC.

J is TRBJ2-7 and V is TRBV9, with TRBD2 matching over 7 bases. Germline V gene lookup returns CDR1 SGDLS and CDR2 YYNGEE. The CDR3 covers 15 residues. V lost 4 bases, J lost 0 bases, and 7 bases stayed unmatched. In DNA form, the CDR3 reads TGTGCCAGCAGCCCCAGCGGGGCTACCTCCTACGAGCAGTACTTC. Protein: CASSPSGATSYEQYF. Looking up the rest from reference TRBV9 and TRBJ2-7 gives the full variable domain: DSGVTQTPKHLITATGQRVTLRCSPRSGDLSVYWYQQSLDQGLQFLIQYYNGEERAKGNILERFSAQQFPDLHSELNLSSLELGDSALYFCASSPSGATSYEQYFGPGTRLTVT.

This clone appeared once. The chain couples TRBV27 to TRBJ1-1, with TRBD1 matching 7 bases. The CDR3 sequence is 13 residues long. The ends lost 4 bases at V and 5 bases at J; junction bases unmatched: 4. Germline values: CDR1 MNHEY, CDR2 SMNVEV (reference sequence). The CDR3 nucleotides read TGTGCCAGCAGTTCCTACAGGGGAACTGAAGCTTTCTTT. It is translated as CASSSYRGTEAFF.

The V gene is TRBV6-1, the J gene TRBJ1-2; tentatively, D is TRBD1 (6 bases). The CDR3 consists of 17 residues. Per the germline V gene, CDR1 is MNHNS and CDR2 is SASEGT. Between the trimmed V and J ends, which lost 2 bases and 0 bases, there was a span of 16 bases. The CDR3 is CASSERPRGRANYGYTF. The CDR3 DNA is TGTGCCAGCAGTGAAAGGCCCAGGGGTAGAGCTAACTATGGCTACACCTTC.

The chain recombines TRBV28 with TRBJ2-1, with 16 bases aligning to TRBD2. Germline V CDR1 and CDR2: MDHEN, SYDVKM. With V trimmed by 2 bases and J by 8 bases, 6 bases remained unmatched. The CDR3 is 17 residues long. This CDR3 is CASSLPPGLAGGYEQFF. The CDR3 DNA follows: TGTGCCAGCAGTTTACCCCCGGGACTAGCGGGGGGGTATGAGCAGTTCTTC.

The chain recombines TRBV5-1 with TRBJ1-1; D unclear. V shed 0 bases and J shed 1 base, with 7 bases lying between them. The CDR3 is 14 amino acids. From germline, CDR1 is SGHRS and CDR2 YFSETQ. This chain's CDR3 is CASSLGHGNTEAFF. In nucleotides, the CDR3 is TGCGCCAGCAGCTTGGGACACGGGAACACTGAAGCTTTCTTT.

This clone appeared once. The gene calls are TRBV6-2 or TRBV6-3 and TRBJ2-1, with a tentative D call TRBD1 (5 bases). Trimming shortened V by 1 base and J by 6 bases, and 7 bases separated the two germline ends. This CDR3 spans 13 amino acids. Germline assignment: CDR1 MNHEY and CDR2 SVGEGT. In DNA form, the CDR3 reads TGTGCCAGCAGTTACTTCAGGGCCAATGAGCAGTTCTTC. It encodes CASSYFRANEQFF.